One sample yielded the 9 T cell receptor beta chains listed below, sequenced in a study of T cell clones after liver transplantation (dated by TCRdb to about 2019). Library generation was performed with the immunoSEQ multiplex PCR assay. As stored in TCRdb, this immuneACCESS dataset retains in-frame rearrangements with V and J assigned. A fraction of the clones does not appear; measured against another copy, unresolved V genes explain less than half of the discrepancy, and the remainder lacks a known reason. The sample yields 25,000 to 35,000 clones; about 95% were counted once. 25% to 30% of the sample lies in the top ten. The specimen comprised CD8+ T cells from blood, sampled 12 months after liver transplant. These receptors were obtained from a human patient who received a liver transplant. Donor T cells from the graft may be present among the T cells after a transplant.

The chain is built from TRBV30 and TRBJ2-7, with D possibly matching TRBD2 (5 bases). Per the germline V gene, CDR1 is GTSNPN and CDR2 is SVGIG (reference sequence). The CDR3 covers 15 residues. Trimming shortened V by 0 bases and J by 3 bases, and 15 bases separated the two germline ends. The CDR3 coding sequence is TGTGCCTGGAGTGTAAGTACTCTAGCTAGCTACGAGCAGTACTTC. This gives the protein CAWSVSTLASYEQYF.

This clone was detected only once. The chain has TRBV4-2 and TRBJ1-5, with D perhaps matching TRBD1 (5 bases). The CDR3 contains 16 residues. The V end lost 1 base, the J end lost 1 base, and 11 bases lay between the germline ends. The germline CDR1 and CDR2 sequences are LGHNA and YNFKEQ. The CDR3 DNA reads as TGTGCCAGCAGCCAAGCGCGGGGACTGAGCAATCAGCCCCAGCATTTT. It specifies CASSQARGLSNQPQHF.

The chain has TRBV5-1 and TRBJ2-2; D unresolved. In germline, CDR1 is SGHRS, CDR2 YFSETQ. Deletions cut 4 bases from V and 0 bases from J, with 10 bases between. This CDR3 comprises 15 residues. CDR3 loop: CASSLWETNTGELFF. As DNA, the CDR3 is TGCGCCAGCAGCCTGTGGGAAACGAACACCGGGGAGCTGTTTTTT.

The count of this clone is one. The rearrangement uses TRBV7-2 and TRBJ2-1, with D perhaps matching TRBD2 (5 bases). The V end was cut by 5 bases, the J end by 7 bases, with 15 bases between. Germline values: CDR1 SGHTA, CDR2 FQGNSA. This CDR3 comprises 14 residues. In DNA, the CDR3 is TGTGCCAGCAGCATAATGGGAGTTGGGAATGAGCAGTTCTTC. It encodes CASSIMGVGNEQFF.

The chain uses TRBV21-1 and TRBJ2-7; the table's D call, TRBD1, was not checked against the DNA. TRBV21-1 is shown as a pseudogene. This CDR3 comprises 14 residues. The CDR3: CASSTRQGVYEQYF. Written as DNA, the CDR3 is TGTGCCAGCAGCACTCGACAGGGGGTCTACGAGCAGTACTTC.

This chain joins TRBV2 and TRBJ1-4; D remains ambiguous. This CDR3 comprises 12 residues. The germline CDR1 and CDR2 sequences are SNHLY and FYNNEI. The V gene lost 5 bases and the J gene lost 8 bases, with 9 bases spanning the gap. The CDR3 region has the DNA TGTGCCAGCAGTTTACTAGGGGAAAAACTGTTTTTT. The encoded protein is CASSLLGEKLFF.

This rearrangement joins TRBV2 to TRBJ2-7, with TRBD1 identical over 7 bases. Losses at the gene ends were 4 bases for V and 3 bases for J; bases not matched to a gene: 6. CDR3 length equals 14 residues. From germline, CDR1 is SNHLY and CDR2 FYNNEI. CDR3 sequence reads: CASSGADRIYEQYF. The CDR3 nucleotides read TGTGCCAGCAGTGGGGCGGACAGGATCTACGAGCAGTACTTC. The full variable domain, its missing parts supplied by reference TRBV2 and TRBJ2-7, is EPEVTQTPSHQVTQMGQEVILRCVPISNHLYFYWYRQILGQKVEFLVSFYNNEISEKSEIFDDQFSVERPDGSNFTLKIRSTKLEDSAMYFCASSGADRIYEQYFGPGTRLTVT.

V usage is TRBV7-9 and J usage is TRBJ1-2, with TRBD1 as a possible D gene (6 bases). Trimming took off 2 bases at V and 6 bases at J, with 10 bases between the two ends. This CDR3 is 13 amino acids long. From germline, CDR1 is SEHNR and CDR2 FQNEAQ (reference sequence). The CDR3 region has the DNA TGTGCCAGCAGCTTATCGGACAGAAATGGCTACACCTTC. Its translation is CASSLSDRNGYTF.

The chain couples TRBV7-9 to TRBJ2-3, with TRBD2 matching over 16 bases. Germline V CDR1 and CDR2: SEHNR, FQNEAQ (reference sequence). The CDR3 consists of 17 residues. Trimming took 5 bases from V and 3 from J; bases not matched to a gene: 5. The CDR3 coding sequence is TGTGCCAGCAGCCTCGGGGGACTAGCGGGAGGGACAGATACGCAGTATTTT. It yields the protein CASSLGGLAGGTDTQYF.